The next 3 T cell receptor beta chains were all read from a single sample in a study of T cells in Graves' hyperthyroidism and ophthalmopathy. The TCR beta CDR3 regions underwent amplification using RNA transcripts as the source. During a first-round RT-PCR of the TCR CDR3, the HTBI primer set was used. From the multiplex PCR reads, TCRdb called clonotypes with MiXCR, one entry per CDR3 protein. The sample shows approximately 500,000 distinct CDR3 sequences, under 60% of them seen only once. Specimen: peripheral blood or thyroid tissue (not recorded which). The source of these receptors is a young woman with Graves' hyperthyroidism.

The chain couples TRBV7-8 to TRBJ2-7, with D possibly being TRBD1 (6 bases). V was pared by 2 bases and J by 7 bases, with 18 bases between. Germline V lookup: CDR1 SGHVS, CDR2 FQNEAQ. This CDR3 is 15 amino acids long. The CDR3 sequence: CASSLMGRGTGEQYF. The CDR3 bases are TGTGCCAGCAGCTTAATGGGCAGGGGTACCGGGGAGCAGTACTTC.

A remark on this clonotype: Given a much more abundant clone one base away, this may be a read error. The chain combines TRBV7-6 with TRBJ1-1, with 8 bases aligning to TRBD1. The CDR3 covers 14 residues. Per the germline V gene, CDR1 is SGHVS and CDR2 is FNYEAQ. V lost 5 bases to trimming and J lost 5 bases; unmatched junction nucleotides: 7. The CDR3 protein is CASSRVTGVTEAFF. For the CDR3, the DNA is TGTGCCAGCAGCAGAGTGACAGGGGTTACTGAAGCTTTCTTT.

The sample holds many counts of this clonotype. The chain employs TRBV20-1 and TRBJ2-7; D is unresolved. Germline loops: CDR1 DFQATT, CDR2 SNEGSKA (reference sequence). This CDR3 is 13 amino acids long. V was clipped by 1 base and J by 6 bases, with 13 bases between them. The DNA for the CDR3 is TGCAGTGCTAGAGTATCAGGTACTGGCGAGCAGTACTTC. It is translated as CSARVSGTGEQYF.